This entry concerns a single T cell receptor (beta chain). Its antigen is unidentified. The data originate from a study of T cells after yellow fever vaccination. Findings and limits, study-wide: Weaker, the secondary response had a peak occurring faster, on day 5 versus 15.

TCRdb analysed the 5' RACE reads with MiXCR anew, one entry per CDR3 protein. This sample has about 130,000 distinct CDR3 sequences, with about 8.8% found just once. This sample comprised CD8+ T cells sorted from PBMCs, obtained on the day of the yellow fever booster vaccination. The source of this sequence is a man between 18 and 35 years old who received the YFV17D yellow fever vaccine.

CDR3 coding DNA: TGTGCCAGCAGCTTAGTGGGGAAGCCCTACAATGAGCAGTTCTTC. Its protein is CASSLVGKPYNEQFF. J is TRBJ2-1 and V is TRBV7-9; D not resolved. The germline V gene has CDR1 SEHNR and CDR2 FQNEAQ (reference sequence). The ends were cut back, 1 base at V and 2 bases at J, with 9 bases in the middle. This CDR3 has 15 residues. Full variable domain (missing parts from reference TRBV7-9 and TRBJ2-1): DTGVSQNPRHKITKRGQNVTFRCDPISEHNRLYWYRQTLGQGPEFLTYFQNEAQLEKSRLLSDRFSAERPKGSFSTLEIQRTEQGDSAMYLCASSLVGKPYNEQFFGPGTRLTVL.